This paragraph reports one T cell receptor (beta chain). The data were taken from a study of T-cell memory formation after mild COVID-19. Study at large: The TCR clusters were mostly specific to one donor.

Germline V CDR1 and CDR2: KGHDR, SFDVKD. CDR3 length equals 15 residues. The V segment lost 3 bases and the J segment 2 bases; nucleotides outside the gene matches: 4. Researchers used 5'RACE with constant-segment primers to make TCR alpha and TCR beta cDNA libraries that carry sample barcodes and UMIs. One entry per CDR3 protein results from TCRdb running MiXCR on the 5' RACE reads. The sample records roughly 320,000 distinct CDR3 sequences, 25% to 30% being singletons. The origin of this receptor is an adult woman who had mild COVID-19 (a few samples of this study predate the infection). Cell type and time point are not known. The rearrangement joins TRBV24-1 to TRBJ2-7; 9 positions agree with TRBD1. The sequenced sample consisted of PBMCs or a T cell subset sorted from them (not recorded which). The CDR3 DNA reads as TGTGCCACCAGTGATCAAAGGACAGGGGCCTACGAGCAGTACTTC. This translates into CATSDQRTGAYEQYF.